A selection of T cell receptor beta chains follows, all from one sample in a study of T cell responses to AZD1222 COVID-19 vaccine. Profiled with immunoSEQ multiplex PCR; TCRdb holds only in-frame clones, not every one. The table shows about 93,000 clones, with around 90% occurring only once. The sequencing here drew on peripheral blood, taken on day 0 of AZD1222 vaccination. The receptors originated from an adult in good health. Each CDR3 is given with its conserved first and last residue. The order of the fields is J gene, V gene, clone size, D gene, CDR3 DNA, CDR3 protein. D genes are given only for firm matches. Only some rows state a clone size, as once, few, many or a class for expanded clones.

J gene: TRBJ1-6
V gene: TRBV7-2
clone size: NA
D gene: NA
CDR3 DNA: TGTGCCAGCAGCTTTGGTCCACTGAATTCACCCCTCCACTTT
CDR3 protein: CASSFGPLNSPLHF

J gene: TRBJ2-3
V gene: TRBV5-6
clone size: NA
D gene: NA
CDR3 DNA: TGTGCCAGCAGCTGGGACTTCGACACAGATACGCAGTATTTT
CDR3 protein: CASSWDFDTDTQYF

J gene: TRBJ2-7
V gene: TRBV10-3
clone size: NA
D gene: NA
CDR3 DNA: TGTGCCATCAGACAGGGCTCCCCCTACGAGCAGTACTTC
CDR3 protein: CAIRQGSPYEQYF

J gene: TRBJ1-6
V gene: TRBV2
clone size: NA
D gene: NA
CDR3 DNA: TGTGCCAGCAGTGAAGCTTGGGGGTCACCCCTCCACTTT
CDR3 protein: CASSEAWGSPLHF

J gene: TRBJ2-5
V gene: TRBV15
clone size: NA
D gene: TRBD2
CDR3 DNA: TGTGCCACCAGCAGAAGCGGGACGGGAGAGACCCAGTACTTC
CDR3 protein: CATSRSGTGETQYF

J gene: TRBJ1-5
V gene: TRBV5-6
clone size: once
D gene: TRBD1
CDR3 DNA: TGTGCCAGCAGGCGGACAGGGGTTCGACAGCCCCAGCATTTT
CDR3 protein: CASRRTGVRQPQHF

J gene: TRBJ2-7
V gene: TRBV9
clone size: NA
D gene: NA
CDR3 DNA: TGTGCCAACCACACCGGGACTCCCCTGAGCTACGAGCAGTACTTC
CDR3 protein: CANHTGTPLSYEQYF

J gene: TRBJ1-1
V gene: TRBV9
clone size: NA
D gene: NA
CDR3 DNA: TGTGCCAGCAGCGTATCTCCTTCGGGGCGCACTGAAGCTTTCTTT
CDR3 protein: CASSVSPSGRTEAFF

J gene: TRBJ1-2
V gene: TRBV5-1
clone size: few
D gene: TRBD1
CDR3 DNA: TGCGCCAGCAGCTTGTCAGGGACAGGGAAAAACTATGGCTACACCTTC
CDR3 protein: CASSLSGTGKNYGYTF

J gene: TRBJ1-2
V gene: TRBV5-8
clone size: NA
D gene: NA
CDR3 DNA: TGTGCCAGCAGCTCGGATCTAGGACAGTCCTATTATGGCTACACCTTC
CDR3 protein: CASSSDLGQSYYGYTF

J gene: TRBJ1-1
V gene: TRBV11-1
clone size: NA
D gene: NA
CDR3 DNA: TGTGCCAGCAGCTTAGTGTTGGGAGGTGAAGCTTTCTTT
CDR3 protein: CASSLVLGGEAFF

J gene: TRBJ1-3
V gene: TRBV28
clone size: NA
D gene: NA
CDR3 DNA: TGTGCCAGCAGTTTGAGGGTTCTGGGATACGGAAACACCATATATTTT
CDR3 protein: CASSLRVLGYGNTIYF

J gene: TRBJ1-2
V gene: TRBV7-2
clone size: NA
D gene: NA
CDR3 DNA: TGTGCCAGCAGCTTAGGAAGACGGTGGGATGGCTACACCTTC
CDR3 protein: CASSLGRRWDGYTF

J gene: TRBJ1-2
V gene: TRBV7-3
clone size: NA
D gene: NA
CDR3 DNA: TGTGCCAGCAGCTTAACCGGGGGGCGGAATAACTATGGCTACACCTTC
CDR3 protein: CASSLTGGRNNYGYTF

J gene: TRBJ1-4
V gene: TRBV4-2
clone size: NA
D gene: NA
CDR3 DNA: TGTGCCAGCAGCCAAGAAGGAGGGGGGGACGGAAAACTGTTTTTT
CDR3 protein: CASSQEGGGDGKLFF